The subject of this entry is one T cell receptor beta chain. Looked up from germline, CDR1 is SGHAT and CDR2 is FQNNGV. The CDR3 is 15 amino acids. The trim removed 6 bases at V and 4 bases at J, leaving 12 bases unmatched. This entry comes from a study of technical replicates of blood from several donors. Libraries were prepared by immunoSEQ multiplex PCR; TCRdb keeps only in-frame clonotypes and omits some of them. The data show tens of thousands of clones, 91% seen once. The J gene is TRBJ2-7, the V gene TRBV11-2; 7 bases map to TRBD1. The specimen was T cells isolated from PBMCs. The clonotype originates from a human donor in good health. Some clones in this sample may be carry-over from other donors' samples. CDR3 amino acids: CASRRSYRGQYEQYF. For the CDR3, the DNA is TGTGCCAGCAGGAGAAGTTACAGGGGCCAATACGAGCAGTACTTC.